Listed below are T cell receptor beta chains from one sample, sequenced in a study of shared clonotypes between healthy human individuals. Profiling relied on immunoSEQ multiplex PCR, and the TCRdb table lists in-frame clones only, not all of them. The sample has roughly 600,000 clones, 95% to 98% seen once. Sequences were obtained from naive CD8+ T cells sorted from blood. These receptors originate from a man in his thirties or forties in good health. Each CDR3 is given with its conserved first and last residue. D genes are given only for firm matches. Some rows mark clone size as missing; the rest say once, few, many or name a class of expanded clone.

-	TRBJ1-3	TRBV5-1	TRBD1	TGCGCCAGCAGCTTGGAAACAGGGGAAGGGAACACCATATATTTT	CASSLETGEGNTIYF
-	TRBJ1-2	TRBV5-6	-	TGTGCCAGCAGCTTTTGGGGAGGGGACTATGGCTACACCTTC	CASSFWGGDYGYTF
-	TRBJ2-4	TRBV28	-	TGTGCCAGCAGTACAGGAGACGGGACTCGTCTAAACATTCAGTACTTC	CASSTGDGTRLNIQYF
-	TRBJ2-1	TRBV7-2	-	TGTGCCAGCAGCCCCACCTCCCAGTACAATGAGCAGTTCTTC	CASSPTSQYNEQFF
-	TRBJ1-5	TRBV5-1	-	TGCGCCAGCAGCTTGGAGGGGGGTCAGCCCCAGCATTTT	CASSLEGGQPQHF
-	TRBJ2-7	TRBV27	TRBD2	TGTGCCAGCAGTCAGGGACAGGCTGGACTAGCGGGATACGAGCAGTACTTC	CASSQGQAGLAGYEQYF
-	TRBJ2-7	TRBV25-1	-	TGTGCCAGCAGTGGGGGTAACTCCTACGAGCAGTACTTC	CASSGGNSYEQYF
once	TRBJ2-7	TRBV7-6	-	TGTGCCTCGGGGGAAGGAGGGATTACCTACGAGCAGTACTTC	CASGEGGITYEQYF
-	TRBJ2-5	TRBV7-9	-	TGTGCCAGCAGCTTGGTCCTTGGAGAGACCCAGTACTTC	CASSLVLGETQYF
once	TRBJ1-1	TRBV7-9	-	TGTGCCAGCAGTTTAAACACTGAAGCTTTCTTT	CASSLNTEAFF
-	TRBJ2-1	TRBV7-8	TRBD2	TGTGCCAGCAGCTTTCTTAGCGGGATGGGTGAGCAGTTCTTC	CASSFLSGMGEQFF
-	TRBJ1-2	TRBV19	-	TGTGCCAGTATCGGGAACCCAAGTGTGTCCGATGGCTACACCTTC	CASIGNPSVSDGYTF
-	TRBJ1-1	TRBV7-8	TRBD1	TGTGCCAGCAGCATCAGACAGGGAAGCACTGAAGCTTTCTTT	CASSIRQGSTEAFF
once	TRBJ1-1	TRBV7-9	-	TGTGCCAGCAGCTTCGAGAGGAACACTGAAGCTTTCTTT	CASSFERNTEAFF
-	TRBJ2-2	TRBV10-1	TRBD1	TGCGCCAGCAGCTGGGGACAGGGGGCGAACACCGGGGAGCTGTTTTTT	CASSWGQGANTGELFF
-	TRBJ2-5	TRBV7-9	-	TGTGCCAGCGTCGGAGAGACCCAGTACTTC	CASVGETQYF
-	TRBJ2-1	TRBV19	-	TGTGCCAGTAGTATGGGCTACAATGAGCAGTTCTTC	CASSMGYNEQFF
-	TRBJ1-1	TRBV27	-	TGTGCCAGCAGTTTTATGGGACTGAACACTGAAGCTTTCTTT	CASSFMGLNTEAFF
-	TRBJ2-1	TRBV9	TRBD2	TGTGCCAGCACCCCTACTAGCGGGAGTTACAATGAGCAGTTCTTC	CASTPTSGSYNEQFF
-	TRBJ2-3	TRBV7-7	TRBD2	TGTGCCAGCAGCGGTGGACTAGCTGATGGGACAGATACGCAGTATTTT	CASSGGLADGTDTQYF
-	TRBJ1-1	TRBV7-9	-	TGTGCCAGCAGCTTCCAACAGGGAAGAGGTGAAGCTTTCTTT	CASSFQQGRGEAFF
once	TRBJ2-4	TRBV5-1	TRBD1	TGCGCCAGCAGCTCTGGACAGGCCCATACAGACATTCAGTACTTC	CASSSGQAHTDIQYF
-	TRBJ2-7	TRBV29-1	TRBD1	TGCAGCGTTGACAAGGGGGCTGAGGACGAGCAGTACTTC	CSVDKGAEDEQYF
few	TRBJ1-2	TRBV27	TRBD1	TGTGCCAGCAGTTACGGGACAGGGGTTGACTATGGCTACACCTTC	CASSYGTGVDYGYTF
-	TRBJ1-1	TRBV7-6	TRBD1	TGTGCCAGCAGCAGCGGACAGGGGATGAACACTGAAGCTTTCTTT	CASSSGQGMNTEAFF
once	TRBJ2-4	TRBV4-1	TRBD2	TGCGCCAGCAGCCAACCGGAACTAGCGGGTATAGCCAAAAACATTCAGTACTTC	CASSQPELAGIAKNIQYF
-	TRBJ2-1	TRBV7-9	-	TGTGCCAGCAGCTTAAGAGGTCGTAATGAGCAGTTCTTC	CASSLRGRNEQFF
-	TRBJ2-1	TRBV7-9	TRBD1	TGTGCCAGCAGATTCCCGGGACAGGCCTACAATGAGCAGTTCTTC	CASRFPGQAYNEQFF
-	TRBJ2-3	TRBV6-1	TRBD2	TGTGCCAGCAGTGAATTGCGGGAGGGCACAGATACGCAGTATTTT	CASSELREGTDTQYF
-	TRBJ1-2	TRBV2	-	TGTGCCAGCAGTGAATGGCAGGGAGAAGGCTACACCTTC	CASSEWQGEGYTF
-	TRBJ2-2	TRBV6-5	TRBD1	TGTGCCAGCAGTTTATTGACAGGGGACACCGGGGAGCTGTTTTTT	CASSLLTGDTGELFF
-	TRBJ2-7	TRBV7-9	-	TGTGCCAGCACCACTCCTGGGGGGGAGCAGTACTTC	CASTTPGGEQYF
-	TRBJ2-7	TRBV11-2	-	TGTGCCAGCAGCCCGGTGAATCGGGCCTCAACCGGCTACGAGCAGTACTTC	CASSPVNRASTGYEQYF
-	TRBJ2-1	TRBV12-2	-	TGTGCAAGTCGCTTAGCGAACCAAGGGAGCGAGGACCCAAAGCAGTTCTTC	CASRLANQGSEDPKQFF
-	TRBJ1-5	TRBV27	TRBD1	TGTGCCAGCAGTAGTTACCGGGACAGGGCCCAGCATTTT	CASSSYRDRAQHF
-	TRBJ1-2	TRBV27	-	TGTGCCAGCAGTTTATCCAGCCTTAAGGCCTATGGCTACACCTTC	CASSLSSLKAYGYTF
-	TRBJ2-7	TRBV7-6	-	TGTGCCAGCAGCCTCGGGACTGAGGAGCAGTACTTC	CASSLGTEEQYF
-	TRBJ1-1	TRBV5-1	-	TGCGCCAGCAGCTTAGGGCAGGGTGGGACTGAAGCTTTCTTT	CASSLGQGGTEAFF
-	TRBJ1-2	TRBV9	TRBD1	TGTGCCAGCAGCGGAGTCCGGACAGGGGGAGACCCTAACTATGGCTACACCTTC	CASSGVRTGGDPNYGYTF
-	TRBJ1-2	TRBV9	TRBD1	TGTGCCAGCCAAAGGGGGCCAGCAGGTGATGGCTACACCTTC	CASQRGPAGDGYTF